Listed below are T cell receptor beta chains from one sample, sequenced in a study of T cell responses to AZD1222 COVID-19 vaccine. Here immunoSEQ multiplex PCR was the method, and the copy in TCRdb shows in-frame clones only, minus some. The sample lists some 54,000 clones, 87% occurring once. Sequenced here: peripheral blood, sampled on day 0 of AZD1222 vaccination. Receptors originate from an adult in good health. CDR3s include the opening cysteine and the closing phenylalanine or tryptophan.

J gene	V gene	CDR3 protein
TRBJ2-1	TRBV9	CASSRFAGESYNEQFF
TRBJ1-1	TRBV9	CASSGGTNEAFF
TRBJ1-1	TRBV30	CAWNPFRGAITEAFF
TRBJ2-2	TRBV7-3	CASSLGAGNTGELFF
TRBJ2-7	TRBV4-1	CASSQDPFRGDVTYEQYF
TRBJ1-1	TRBV6-1	CASSELVRMEAEAFF
TRBJ1-5	TRBV10-3	CAISERGASNQPQHF
TRBJ2-2	TRBV18	CASSTNRGTGELFF
TRBJ1-1	TRBV20-1	CSARTQAEAFF
TRBJ1-1	TRBV29-1	CSVWRQANTEAFF
TRBJ2-2	TRBV3-1/TRBV3-2	CASSPPTVTGELFF
TRBJ1-1	TRBV29-1	CSVKVIGTEAFF
TRBJ2-1	TRBV3-1/TRBV3-2	CASTQGGYEQFF
TRBJ2-5	TRBV27	CASSPTGWYQETQYF
TRBJ2-7	TRBV11-2	CASSPRGVYEQYF
TRBJ2-3	TRBV6-5	CASRTSGGSDTQYF
TRBJ1-4	TRBV3-1/TRBV3-2	CASSPGHRNGKLFF
TRBJ2-5	TRBV6-5	CASSQDSGQYF
TRBJ2-2	TRBV5-8	CASSLGQVNTGELFF
TRBJ1-4	TRBV30	CAWSGGNEKLFF
TRBJ2-7	TRBV19	CASSIQAASYEQYF
TRBJ1-4	TRBV9	CASSVAGVNEKLFF